Listed below are T cell receptor beta chains from one sample, sequenced in a study of cytomegalovirus exposure and HLA in healthy donors. Profiling relied on immunoSEQ multiplex PCR, and the TCRdb table lists in-frame clones only, not all of them. The sample comprises roughly 200,000 clones, approximately 82% of which are singletons, and around 0.57% rests with the top ten. Source material: PBMCs. These receptors all come from a woman aged 35 to 49 in good health and CMV-seronegative. Each CDR3 is given with its conserved first and last residue. A clone size is listed for some rows: how often the clone was seen (once, few, many), or a class if it is expanded.

j_gene	abundance	v_gene	CDR3aa
TRBJ2-2	NA	TRBV7-2	CASKTGTLLGGELFF
TRBJ1-6	few	TRBV7-2	CASVGQVDPSPLHF
TRBJ2-3	NA	TRBV7-9	CASSPSGGGAAGSDTQYF
TRBJ2-1	NA	TRBV7-8	CASSAPSGAPSNEQFF
TRBJ2-1	NA	TRBV9	CASSGGRGPSSYNEQFF
TRBJ2-7	NA	TRBV2	CASSELRQGTSYEQYF
TRBJ1-2	NA	TRBV2	CASSEAEQGNGYTF
TRBJ2-2	NA	TRBV5-1	CASSQSGNTGELFF
TRBJ2-5	NA	TRBV6-5	CASRTGGQETQYF
TRBJ2-7	NA	TRBV5-1	CASSLPDSYEQYF
TRBJ1-1	NA	TRBV4-1	CASSQEPGNTEAFF
TRBJ2-7	NA	TRBV28	CASSSTGTTPEQYF
TRBJ1-5	NA	TRBV29-1	CSVGYGQTDQPQHF
TRBJ1-1	NA	TRBV9	CASSVEGLSESFF
TRBJ1-2	NA	TRBV5-6	CASSLGTGRSYGYTF
TRBJ2-3	NA	TRBV6-5	CASSYSGLATDTQYF
TRBJ1-1	NA	TRBV19	CASSIESGLRTEAFF
TRBJ2-1	once	TRBV6-1	CATGLAGGRYNEQFF
TRBJ2-7	NA	TRBV12-5	CASGLVLGQGGWEQYF
TRBJ2-3	few	TRBV19	CASSPTSSDTQYF
TRBJ1-3	NA	TRBV25-1	CASSENGNTIYF
TRBJ2-1	NA	TRBV5-4	CASSPLAGGSDNEQFF
TRBJ1-1	NA	TRBV9	CASSVRGTENTEAFF
TRBJ2-2	NA	TRBV14	CASSQVYGAGELFF
NA	NA	TRBV30	CAGYRGREQYF
TRBJ2-7	once	TRBV10-3	CAISDPDRSSYEQYF